This TCR beta chain was documented in a study of sequential checkpoint blockade in melanoma. As for treatment: randomized to nivolumab then ipilimumab (arm A) or the reverse (arm B). Sequencing used immunoSEQ multiplex PCR; TCRdb keeps in-frame clones, though not all of them. The sample shows tens of thousands of clones, roughly 84% of them seen only once. The junction had 10 bases not matched to a gene; V was cut back by 4 bases and J by 9 bases. The CDR3 extends over 15 amino acids. Looked up from germline, CDR1 is SGHDN and CDR2 is FVKESK. The receptor was isolated from a human donor with melanoma. The V call is TRBV14, the J call TRBJ2-1; 9 bases are a match to TRBD1. The sample here was CD8+ T cells sorted from blood (inferred from file names), taken from a patient given nivolumab and ipilimumab in sequence. The CDR3 region is CASSLLRGQGIEQFF. DNA of the CDR3: TGTGCCAGCAGCCTTCTGAGGGGACAGGGTATTGAGCAGTTCTTC.